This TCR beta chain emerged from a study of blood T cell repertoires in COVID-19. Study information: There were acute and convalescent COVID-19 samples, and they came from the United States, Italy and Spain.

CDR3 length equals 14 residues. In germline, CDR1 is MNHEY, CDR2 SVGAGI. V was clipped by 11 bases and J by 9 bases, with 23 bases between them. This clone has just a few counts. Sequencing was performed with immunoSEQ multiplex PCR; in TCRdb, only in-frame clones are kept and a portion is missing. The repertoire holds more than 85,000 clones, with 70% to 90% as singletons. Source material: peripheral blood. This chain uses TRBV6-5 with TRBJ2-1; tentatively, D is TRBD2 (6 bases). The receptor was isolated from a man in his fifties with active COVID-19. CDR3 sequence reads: CAGRWEVGLGEQFF. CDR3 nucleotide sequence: TGTGCCGGTCGGTGGGAGGTAGGGTTGGGTGAGCAGTTCTTC.